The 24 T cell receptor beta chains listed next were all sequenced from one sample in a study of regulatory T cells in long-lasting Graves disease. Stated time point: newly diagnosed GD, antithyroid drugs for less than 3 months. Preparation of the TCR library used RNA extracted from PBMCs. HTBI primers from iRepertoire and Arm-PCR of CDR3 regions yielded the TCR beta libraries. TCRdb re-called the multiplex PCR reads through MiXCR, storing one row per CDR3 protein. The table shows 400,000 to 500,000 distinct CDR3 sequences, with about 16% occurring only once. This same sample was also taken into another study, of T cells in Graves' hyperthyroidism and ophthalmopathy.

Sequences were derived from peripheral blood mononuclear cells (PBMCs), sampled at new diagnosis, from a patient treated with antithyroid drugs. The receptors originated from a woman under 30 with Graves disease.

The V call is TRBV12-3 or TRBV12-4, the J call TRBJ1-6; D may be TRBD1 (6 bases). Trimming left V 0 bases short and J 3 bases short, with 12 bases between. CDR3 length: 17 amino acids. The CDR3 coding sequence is TGTGCCAGCAGTTTAGCGCTGGGGACACTCTATAATTCACCCCTCCACTTT. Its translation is CASSLALGTLYNSPLHF.

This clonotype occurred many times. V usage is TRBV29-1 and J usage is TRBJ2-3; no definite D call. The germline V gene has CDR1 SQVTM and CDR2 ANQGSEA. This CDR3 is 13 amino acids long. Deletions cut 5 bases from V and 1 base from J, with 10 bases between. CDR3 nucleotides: TGCAGCGTTCCTCGCGAACGCACAGATACGCAGTATTTT. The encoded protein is CSVPRERTDTQYF.

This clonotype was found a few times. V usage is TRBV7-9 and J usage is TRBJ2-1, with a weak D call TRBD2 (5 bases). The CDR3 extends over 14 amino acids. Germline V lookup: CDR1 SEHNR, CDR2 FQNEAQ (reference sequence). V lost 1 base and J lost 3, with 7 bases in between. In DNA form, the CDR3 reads TGTGCCAGCAGCTTAGAGGACTTCTACAATGAGCAGTTCTTC. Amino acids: CASSLEDFYNEQFF.

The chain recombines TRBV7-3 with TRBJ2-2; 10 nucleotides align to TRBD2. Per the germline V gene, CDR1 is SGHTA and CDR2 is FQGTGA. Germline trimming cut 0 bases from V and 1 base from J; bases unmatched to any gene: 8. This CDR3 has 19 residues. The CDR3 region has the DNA TGTGCCAGCAGCTTAACGATCAGCGGGAGGGCCGGGAACACCGGGGAGCTGTTTTTT. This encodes CASSLTISGRAGNTGELFF.

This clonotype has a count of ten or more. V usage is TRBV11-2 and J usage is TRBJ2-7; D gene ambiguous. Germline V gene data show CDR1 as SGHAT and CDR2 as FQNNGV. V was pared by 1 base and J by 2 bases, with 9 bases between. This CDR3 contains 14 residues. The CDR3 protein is CASSLVGNPYEQYF. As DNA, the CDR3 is TGTGCCAGCAGCTTAGTAGGGAATCCCTACGAGCAGTACTTC.

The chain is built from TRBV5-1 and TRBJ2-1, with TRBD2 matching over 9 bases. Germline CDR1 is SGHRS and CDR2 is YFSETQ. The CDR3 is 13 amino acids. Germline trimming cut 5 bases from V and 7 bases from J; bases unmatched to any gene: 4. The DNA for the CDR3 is TGCGCCAGCAGGATGCTAGCGGGAAATGAGCAGTTCTTC. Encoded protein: CASRMLAGNEQFF.

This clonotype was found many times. The CDR3 is CASSLALAVGGNEQFF. The CDR3 coding sequence is TGTGCCAGCAGCTTAGCGCTGGCAGTGGGGGGGAATGAGCAGTTCTTC. This chain joins TRBV7-9 and TRBJ2-1; 7 bases map to TRBD2. This CDR3 comprises 16 residues. The V and J ends lost 0 bases and 7 bases, in that order; junction bases with no gene match: 9. CDR1 is SEHNR, CDR2 FQNEAQ, per germline (reference sequence).

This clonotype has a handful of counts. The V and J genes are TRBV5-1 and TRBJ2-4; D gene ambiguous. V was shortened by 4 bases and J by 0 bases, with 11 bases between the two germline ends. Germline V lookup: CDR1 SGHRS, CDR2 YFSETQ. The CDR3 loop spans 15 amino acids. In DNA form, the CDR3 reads TGCGCCAGCAGCCCCGCTGGTGCAGCCAAAAACATTCAGTACTTC. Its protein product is CASSPAGAAKNIQYF.

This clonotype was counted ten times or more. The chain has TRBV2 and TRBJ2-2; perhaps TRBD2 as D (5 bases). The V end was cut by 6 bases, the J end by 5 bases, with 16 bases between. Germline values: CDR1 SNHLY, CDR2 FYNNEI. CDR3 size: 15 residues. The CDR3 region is CASSETTTRTGELFF. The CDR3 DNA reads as TGTGCCAGCAGCGAGACTACTACTAGGACCGGGGAGCTGTTTTTT.

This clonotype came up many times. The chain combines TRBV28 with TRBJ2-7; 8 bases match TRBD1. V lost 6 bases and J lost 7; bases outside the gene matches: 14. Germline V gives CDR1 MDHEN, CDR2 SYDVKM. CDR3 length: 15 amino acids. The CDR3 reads CASRPGQGVYGEQYF. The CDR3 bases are TGTGCCAGCAGACCCGGACAGGGCGTCTATGGAGAGCAGTACTTC.

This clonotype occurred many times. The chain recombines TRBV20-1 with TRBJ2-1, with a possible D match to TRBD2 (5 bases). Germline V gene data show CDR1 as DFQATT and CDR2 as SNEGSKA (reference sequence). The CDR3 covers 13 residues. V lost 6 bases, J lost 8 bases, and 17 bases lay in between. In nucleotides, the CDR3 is TGCAGTGCCGAGGGAGTAGGCATTGATGAGCAGTTCTTC. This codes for CSAEGVGIDEQFF.

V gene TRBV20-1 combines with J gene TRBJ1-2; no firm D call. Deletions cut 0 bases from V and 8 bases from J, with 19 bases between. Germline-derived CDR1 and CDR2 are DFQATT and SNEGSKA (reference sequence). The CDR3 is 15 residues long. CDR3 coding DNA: TGCAGTGCTAGAGATCCCGCGGACGGTGTGGGGGGCTACACCTTC. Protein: CSARDPADGVGGYTF.

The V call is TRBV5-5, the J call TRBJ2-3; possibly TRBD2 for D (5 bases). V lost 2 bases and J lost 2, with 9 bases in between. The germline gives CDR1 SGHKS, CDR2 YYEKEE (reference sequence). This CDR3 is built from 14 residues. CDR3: CASSFERDTDTQYF. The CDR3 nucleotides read TGTGCCAGCAGCTTCGAACGGGACACAGATACGCAGTATTTT.

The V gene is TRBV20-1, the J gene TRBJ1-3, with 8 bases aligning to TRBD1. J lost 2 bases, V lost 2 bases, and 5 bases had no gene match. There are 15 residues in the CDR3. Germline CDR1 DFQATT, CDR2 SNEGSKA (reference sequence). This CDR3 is CSARPGQEPGNTIYF. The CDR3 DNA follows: TGCAGTGCTAGACCGGGACAGGAGCCTGGAAACACCATATATTTT.

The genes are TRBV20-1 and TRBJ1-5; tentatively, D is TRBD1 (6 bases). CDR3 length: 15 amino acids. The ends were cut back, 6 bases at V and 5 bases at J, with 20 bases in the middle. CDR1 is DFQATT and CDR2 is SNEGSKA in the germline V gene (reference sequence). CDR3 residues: CSARPPRGGDQPQHF. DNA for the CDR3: TGCAGTGCCCGCCCCCCCCGCGGGGGCGATCAGCCCCAGCATTTT.

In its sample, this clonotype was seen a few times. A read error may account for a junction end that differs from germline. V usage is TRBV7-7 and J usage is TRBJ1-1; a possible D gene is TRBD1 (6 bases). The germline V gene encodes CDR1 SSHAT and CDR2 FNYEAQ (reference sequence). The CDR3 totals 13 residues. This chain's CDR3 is CASSRDTNTEAFF. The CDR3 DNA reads TGTGCTAGCAGCCGGGACACGAACACTGAAGCTTTCTTT.

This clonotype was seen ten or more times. CDR3 nucleotides: TGTGCCAGCAGCAAGGGACTAGCGGGAGGAGAGACCCAGTACTTC. This encodes CASSKGLAGGETQYF. This sequence joins TRBV7-9 and TRBJ2-5; 15 bases fit TRBD2. Germline values: CDR1 SEHNR, CDR2 FQNEAQ (reference sequence). The junction had 2 bases not matched to a gene; V was cut back by 5 bases and J by 4 bases. CDR3 length equals 15 residues.

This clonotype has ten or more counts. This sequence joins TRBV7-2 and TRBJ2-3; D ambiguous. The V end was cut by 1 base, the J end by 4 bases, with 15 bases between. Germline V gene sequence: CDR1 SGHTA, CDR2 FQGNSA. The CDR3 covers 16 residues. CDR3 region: CASSLVGSGSPDTQYF. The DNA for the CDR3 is TGTGCCAGCAGCTTAGTTGGTTCGGGTTCCCCAGATACGCAGTATTTT. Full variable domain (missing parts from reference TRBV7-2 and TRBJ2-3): GAGVSQSPSNKVTEKGKDVELRCDPISGHTALYWYRQSLGQGLEFLIYFQGNSAPDKSGLPSDRFSAERTGGSVSTLTIQRTQQEDSAVYLCASSLVGSGSPDTQYFGPGTRLTVL.

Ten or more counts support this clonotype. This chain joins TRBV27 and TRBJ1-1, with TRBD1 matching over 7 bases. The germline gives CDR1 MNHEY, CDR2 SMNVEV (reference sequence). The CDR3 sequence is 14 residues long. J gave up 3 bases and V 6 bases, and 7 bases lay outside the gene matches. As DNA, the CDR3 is TGTGCCAGCAGAAGCGACAGGGTGGACACTGAAGCTTTCTTT. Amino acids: CASRSDRVDTEAFF.

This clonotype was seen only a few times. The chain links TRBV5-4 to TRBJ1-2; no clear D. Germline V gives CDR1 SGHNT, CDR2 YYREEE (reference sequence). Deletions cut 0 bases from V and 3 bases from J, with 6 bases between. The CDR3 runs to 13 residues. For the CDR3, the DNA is TGTGCCAGCAGCTTGGACTTGGACTATGGCTACACCTTC. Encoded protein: CASSLDLDYGYTF.

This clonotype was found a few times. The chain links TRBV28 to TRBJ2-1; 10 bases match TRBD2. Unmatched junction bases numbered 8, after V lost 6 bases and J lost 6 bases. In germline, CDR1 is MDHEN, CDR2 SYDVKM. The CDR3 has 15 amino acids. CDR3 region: CASRLSGRASNEQFF. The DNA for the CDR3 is TGTGCCAGCAGACTGAGCGGGAGGGCATCCAATGAGCAGTTCTTC.

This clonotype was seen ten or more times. The CDR3 DNA sequence: TGTGCCAGCACAGGGCTTAAAGGGAGCTCCTACAATGAGCAGTTCTTC. Its protein is CASTGLKGSSYNEQFF. The J gene is TRBJ2-1, the V gene TRBV6-1, with D perhaps matching TRBD1 or TRBD2 (5 bases each). V dropped 7 bases and J dropped 0 bases, with 16 bases sitting between them. This CDR3 is built from 16 residues. The germline V gene has CDR1 MNHNS and CDR2 SASEGT.

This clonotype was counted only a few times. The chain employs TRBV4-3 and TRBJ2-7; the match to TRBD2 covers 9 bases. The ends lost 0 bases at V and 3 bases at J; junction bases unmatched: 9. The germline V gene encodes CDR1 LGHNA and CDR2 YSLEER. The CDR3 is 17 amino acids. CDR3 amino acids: CASSQDGTGSGSYEQYF. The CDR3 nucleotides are TGCGCCAGCAGCCAAGATGGTACGGGTAGCGGGAGCTACGAGCAGTACTTC.

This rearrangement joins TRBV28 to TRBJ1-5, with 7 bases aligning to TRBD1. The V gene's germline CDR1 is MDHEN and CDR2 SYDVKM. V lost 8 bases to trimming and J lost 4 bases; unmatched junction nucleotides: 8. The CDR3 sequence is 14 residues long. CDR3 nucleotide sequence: TGTGCCAGCCGCGCGACAGGGAATAATCAGCCCCAGCATTTT. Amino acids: CASRATGNNQPQHF.